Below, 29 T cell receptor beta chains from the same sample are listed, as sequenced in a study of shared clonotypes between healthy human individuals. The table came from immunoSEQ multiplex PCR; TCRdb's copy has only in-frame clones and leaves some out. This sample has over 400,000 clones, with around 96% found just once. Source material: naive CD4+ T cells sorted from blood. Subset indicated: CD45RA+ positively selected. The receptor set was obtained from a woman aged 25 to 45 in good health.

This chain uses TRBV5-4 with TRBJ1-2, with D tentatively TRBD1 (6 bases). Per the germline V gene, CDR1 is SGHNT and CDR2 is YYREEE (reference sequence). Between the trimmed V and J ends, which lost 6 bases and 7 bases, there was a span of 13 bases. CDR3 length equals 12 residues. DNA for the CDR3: TGTGCCAGCACCTTTATAGGGGGTGGCTACACCTTC. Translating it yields CASTFIGGGYTF.

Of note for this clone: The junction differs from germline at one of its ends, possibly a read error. The CDR3: CASSPLTGDYGYTF. The CDR3 DNA sequence: TGTGCCAGCTCTCCACTAACAGGGGATTATGGCTACACCTTC. The chain carries TRBV18 and TRBJ1-2, with 7 bases matching TRBD1. This CDR3 is 14 amino acids long. Germline V gene lookup returns CDR1 KGHSH and CDR2 LQKENI.

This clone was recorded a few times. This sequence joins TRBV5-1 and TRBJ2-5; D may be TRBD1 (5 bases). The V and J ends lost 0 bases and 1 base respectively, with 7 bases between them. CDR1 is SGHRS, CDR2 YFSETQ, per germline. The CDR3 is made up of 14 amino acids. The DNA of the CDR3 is TGCGCCAGCAGCTTGGGACAGACCCAAGAGACCCAGTACTTC. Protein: CASSLGQTQETQYF.

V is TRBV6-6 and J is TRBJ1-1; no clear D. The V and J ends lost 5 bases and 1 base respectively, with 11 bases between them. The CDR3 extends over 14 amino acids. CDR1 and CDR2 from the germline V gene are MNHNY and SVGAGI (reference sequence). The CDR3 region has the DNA TGTGCCAGCAGTCCCCTGAACCGGAACACTGAAGCTTTCTTT. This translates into CASSPLNRNTEAFF.

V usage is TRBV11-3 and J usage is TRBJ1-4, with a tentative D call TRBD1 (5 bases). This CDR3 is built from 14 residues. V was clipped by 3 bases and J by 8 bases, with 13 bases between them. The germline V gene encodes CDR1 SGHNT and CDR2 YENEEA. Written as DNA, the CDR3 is TGTGCCAGCAGCTTGTCAGGGATTGGGGAAAAACTGTTTTTT. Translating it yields CASSLSGIGEKLFF.

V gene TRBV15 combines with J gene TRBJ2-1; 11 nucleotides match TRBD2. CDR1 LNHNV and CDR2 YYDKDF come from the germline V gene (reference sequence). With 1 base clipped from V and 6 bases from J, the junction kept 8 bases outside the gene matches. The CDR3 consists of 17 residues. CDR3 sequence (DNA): TGTGCCACCAGCAGAGGGTCACTAGCGGGAGTTGTCAATGAGCAGTTCTTC. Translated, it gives CATSRGSLAGVVNEQFF.

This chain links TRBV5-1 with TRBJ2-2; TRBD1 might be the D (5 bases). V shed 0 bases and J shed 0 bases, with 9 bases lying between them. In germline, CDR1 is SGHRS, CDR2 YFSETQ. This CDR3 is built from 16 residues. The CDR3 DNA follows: TGCGCCAGCAGCTTGGCCATCAGGGCGAACACCGGGGAGCTGTTTTTT. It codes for CASSLAIRANTGELFF.

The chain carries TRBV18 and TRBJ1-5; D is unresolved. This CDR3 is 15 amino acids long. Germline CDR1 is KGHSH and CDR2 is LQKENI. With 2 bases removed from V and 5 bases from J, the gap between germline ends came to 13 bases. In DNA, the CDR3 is TGTGCCAGCTCACCATCGCAGGACGTGCATCAGCCCCAGCATTTT. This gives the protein CASSPSQDVHQPQHF.

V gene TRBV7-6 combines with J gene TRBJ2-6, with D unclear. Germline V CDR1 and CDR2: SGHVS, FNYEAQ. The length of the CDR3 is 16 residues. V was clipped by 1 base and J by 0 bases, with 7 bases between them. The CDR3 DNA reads TGTGCCAGCAGCTTAGGTTTCGGCTCTGGGGCCAACGTCCTGACTTTC. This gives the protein CASSLGFGSGANVLTF.

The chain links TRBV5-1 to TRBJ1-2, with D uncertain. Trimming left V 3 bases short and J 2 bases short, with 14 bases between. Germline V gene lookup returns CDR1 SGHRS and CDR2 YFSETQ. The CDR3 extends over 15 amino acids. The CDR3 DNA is TGCGCCAGCAGCTCCCACATCGAATCGAACTATGGCTACACCTTC. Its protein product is CASSSHIESNYGYTF.

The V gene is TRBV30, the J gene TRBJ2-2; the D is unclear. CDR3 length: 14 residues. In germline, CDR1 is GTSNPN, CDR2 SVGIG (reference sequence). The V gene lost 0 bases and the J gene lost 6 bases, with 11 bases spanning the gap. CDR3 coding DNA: TGTGCCTGGAGTGTAGCCCCGTATTCCGGGGAGCTGTTTTTT. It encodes CAWSVAPYSGELFF. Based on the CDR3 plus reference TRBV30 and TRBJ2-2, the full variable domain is SQTIHQWPATLVQPVGSPLSLECTVEGTSNPNLYWYRQAAGRGLQLLFYSVGIGQISSEVPQNLSASRPQDRQFILSSKKLLLSDSGFYLCAWSVAPYSGELFFGEGSRLTVL.

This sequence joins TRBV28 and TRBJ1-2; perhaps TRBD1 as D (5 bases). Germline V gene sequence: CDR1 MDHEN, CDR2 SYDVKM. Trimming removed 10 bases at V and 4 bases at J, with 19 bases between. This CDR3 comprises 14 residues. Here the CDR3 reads CATGDGSYTYGYTF. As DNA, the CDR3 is TGTGCCACCGGGGACGGATCCTACACCTATGGCTACACCTTC.

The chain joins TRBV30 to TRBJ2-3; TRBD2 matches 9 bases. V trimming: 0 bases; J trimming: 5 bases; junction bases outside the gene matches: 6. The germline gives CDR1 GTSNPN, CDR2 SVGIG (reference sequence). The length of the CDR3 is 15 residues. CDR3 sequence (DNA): TGTGCCTGGAGTGTCCTAGCGGGGACGCGAGATACGCAGTATTTT. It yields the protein CAWSVLAGTRDTQYF.

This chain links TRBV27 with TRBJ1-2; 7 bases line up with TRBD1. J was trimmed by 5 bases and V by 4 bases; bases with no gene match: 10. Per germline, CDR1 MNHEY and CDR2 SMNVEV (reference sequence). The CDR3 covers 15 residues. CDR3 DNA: TGTGCCAGCAGTTACGTGCGGGACAGTGGGTATGGCTACACCTTC. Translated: CASSYVRDSGYGYTF.

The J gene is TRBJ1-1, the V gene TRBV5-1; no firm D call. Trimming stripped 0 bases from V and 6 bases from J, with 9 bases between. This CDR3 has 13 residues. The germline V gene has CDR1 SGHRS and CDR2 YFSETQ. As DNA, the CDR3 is TGCGCCAGCAGCTTGGGTCGAGAGGCTGAAGCTTTCTTT. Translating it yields CASSLGREAEAFF.

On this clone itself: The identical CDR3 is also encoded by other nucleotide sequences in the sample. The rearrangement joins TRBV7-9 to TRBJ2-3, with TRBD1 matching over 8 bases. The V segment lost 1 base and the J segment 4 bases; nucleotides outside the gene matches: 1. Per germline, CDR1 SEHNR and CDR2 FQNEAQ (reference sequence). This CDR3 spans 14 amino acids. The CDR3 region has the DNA TGTGCCAGCAGCTTAGTACAGGGGGCAGATACGCAGTATTTT. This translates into CASSLVQGADTQYF.

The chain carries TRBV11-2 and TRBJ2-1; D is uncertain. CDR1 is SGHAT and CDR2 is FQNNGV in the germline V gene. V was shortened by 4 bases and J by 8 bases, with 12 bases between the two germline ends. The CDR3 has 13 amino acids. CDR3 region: CASSSSNVDEQFF. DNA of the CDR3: TGTGCCAGCAGCTCATCCAATGTCGATGAGCAGTTCTTC.

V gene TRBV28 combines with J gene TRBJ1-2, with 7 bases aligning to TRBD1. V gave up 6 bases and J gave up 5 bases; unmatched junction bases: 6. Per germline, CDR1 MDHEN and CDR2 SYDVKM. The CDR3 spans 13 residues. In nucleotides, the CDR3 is TGTGCCAGCAGAAGGACAGGTACATATGGCTACACCTTC. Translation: CASRRTGTYGYTF.

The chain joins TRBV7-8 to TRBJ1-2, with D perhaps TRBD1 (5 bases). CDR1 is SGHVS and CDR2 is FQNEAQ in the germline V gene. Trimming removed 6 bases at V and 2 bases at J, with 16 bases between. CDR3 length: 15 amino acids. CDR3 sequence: CASSRRAGQNYGYTF. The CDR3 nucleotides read TGTGCCAGCAGTCGTCGGGCAGGGCAGAACTATGGCTACACCTTC. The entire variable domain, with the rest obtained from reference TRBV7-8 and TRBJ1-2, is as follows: GAGVSQSPRYKVAKRGQDVALRCDPISGHVSLFWYQQALGQGPEFLTYFQNEAQLDKSGLPSDRFFAERPEGSVSTLKIQRTQQEDSAVYLCASSRRAGQNYGYTFGSGTRLTVV.

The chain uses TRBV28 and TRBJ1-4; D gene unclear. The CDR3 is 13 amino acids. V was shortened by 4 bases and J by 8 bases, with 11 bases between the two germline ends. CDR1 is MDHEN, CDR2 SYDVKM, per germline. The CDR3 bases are TGTGCCAGCAGTTCCTCAGGACTGGAAAAACTGTTTTTT. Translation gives CASSSSGLEKLFF.

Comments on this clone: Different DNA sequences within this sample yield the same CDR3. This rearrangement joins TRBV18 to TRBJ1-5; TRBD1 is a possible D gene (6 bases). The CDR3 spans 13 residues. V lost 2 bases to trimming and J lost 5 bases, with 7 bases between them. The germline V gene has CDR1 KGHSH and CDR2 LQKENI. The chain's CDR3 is CASSPRGDQPQHF. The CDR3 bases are TGTGCCAGCTCACCAAGGGGGGATCAGCCCCAGCATTTT.

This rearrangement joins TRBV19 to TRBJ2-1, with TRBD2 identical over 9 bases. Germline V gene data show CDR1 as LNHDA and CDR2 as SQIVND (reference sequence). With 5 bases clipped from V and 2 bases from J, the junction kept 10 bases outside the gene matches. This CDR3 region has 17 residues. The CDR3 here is CASSRMGREGPYNEQFF. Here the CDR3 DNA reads TGTGCCAGTAGTCGAATGGGGCGGGAGGGCCCCTACAATGAGCAGTTCTTC. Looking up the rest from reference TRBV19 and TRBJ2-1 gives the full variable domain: DGGITQSPKYLFRKEGQNVTLSCEQNLNHDAMYWYRQDPGQGLRLIYYSQIVNDFQKGDIAEGYSVSREKKESFPLTVTSAQKNPTAFYLCASSRMGREGPYNEQFFGPGTRLTVL.

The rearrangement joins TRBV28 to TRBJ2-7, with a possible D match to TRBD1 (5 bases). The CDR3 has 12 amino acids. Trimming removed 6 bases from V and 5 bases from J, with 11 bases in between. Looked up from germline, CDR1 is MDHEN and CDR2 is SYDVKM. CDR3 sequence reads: CASSRQPNEQYF. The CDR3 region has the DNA TGTGCCAGCAGCCGACAGCCTAACGAGCAGTACTTC.

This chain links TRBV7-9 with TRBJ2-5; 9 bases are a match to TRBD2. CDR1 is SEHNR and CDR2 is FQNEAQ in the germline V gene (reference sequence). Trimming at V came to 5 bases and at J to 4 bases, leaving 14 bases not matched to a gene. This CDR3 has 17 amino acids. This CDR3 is CASSPGSGSAPRETQYF. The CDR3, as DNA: TGTGCCAGCAGCCCAGGTAGCGGGAGCGCCCCAAGAGAGACCCAGTACTTC.

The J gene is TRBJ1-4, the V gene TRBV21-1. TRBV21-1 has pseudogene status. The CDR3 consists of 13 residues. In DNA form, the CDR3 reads TGTGCCAGCAGCAAAGATGGCCGAGTGCGACTGTTTTTT. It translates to CASSKDGRVRLFF.

The CDR3 reads CASSARTVRSLNYGYTF. For the CDR3, the DNA is TGTGCCAGCAGTGCCCGGACAGTGAGATCCCTTAACTATGGCTACACCTTC. The V gene is TRBV27, the J gene TRBJ1-2, with D perhaps TRBD1 (6 bases). CDR1 is MNHEY, CDR2 SMNVEV, per germline (reference sequence). The V end lost 5 bases, the J end lost 1 base, and 20 bases lay between the germline ends. This CDR3 is built from 17 residues.

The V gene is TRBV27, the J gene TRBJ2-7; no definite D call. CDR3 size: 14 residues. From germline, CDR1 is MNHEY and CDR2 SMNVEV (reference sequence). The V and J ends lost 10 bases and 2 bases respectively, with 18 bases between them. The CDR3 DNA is TGTGCCACTCGTTCGGCAGGAGTCCCCTACGAGCAGTACTTC. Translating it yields CATRSAGVPYEQYF.

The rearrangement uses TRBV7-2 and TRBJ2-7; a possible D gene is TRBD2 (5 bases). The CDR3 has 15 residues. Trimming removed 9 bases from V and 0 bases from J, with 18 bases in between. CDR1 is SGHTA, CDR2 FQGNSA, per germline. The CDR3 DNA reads TGTGCCAGTGCGACGAAGCGGACCCTCTCCTACGAGCAGTACTTC. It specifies CASATKRTLSYEQYF.

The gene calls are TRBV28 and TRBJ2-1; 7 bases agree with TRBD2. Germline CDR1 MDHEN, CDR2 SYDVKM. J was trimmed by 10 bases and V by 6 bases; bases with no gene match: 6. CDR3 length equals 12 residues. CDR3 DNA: TGTGCCAGCAGCGGACCCGGGGGGGAGCAGTTCTTC. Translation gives CASSGPGGEQFF. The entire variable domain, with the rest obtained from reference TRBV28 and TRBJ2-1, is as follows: DVKVTQSSRYLVKRTGEKVFLECVQDMDHENMFWYRQDPGLGLRLIYFSYDVKMKEKGDIPEGYSVSREKKERFSLILESASTNQTSMYLCASSGPGGEQFFGPGTRLTVL.